This T cell receptor beta chain emerged from a study of blood T cells in healthy people across ages. The use of a sample-barcoded 5' primer and a J-beta primer mix characterized a second PCR of about 7 to 12 cycles. MiXCR, applied by TCRdb to the 5' RACE reads, yields one record per CDR3 protein. The sample records fewer than 900,000 distinct CDR3 sequences, around half being singletons. The donors, healthy Caucasians from Russia, were aged roughly 6 to 90. About 10 milliliters of peripheral blood were drawn from each donor into EDTA-treated tubes. Isolation yielded PBMCs, at least 6.5 million per sample, in every case. This CDR3 has 15 residues. Germline lookup yields CDR1 SEHNR and CDR2 FQNEAQ (reference sequence). V lost 6 bases, J lost 1 base, and 5 bases stayed unmatched.

The sample comprised blood. This chain links TRBV7-9 with TRBJ2-1, with 8 bases identical to TRBD2. The receptor was derived from an older woman in good health. The CDR3 coding sequence is TGTGCCAGCAGGGCAGCGGGAGTGTCCTACAATGAGCAGTTCTTC. This codes for CASRAAGVSYNEQFF.